The clone carrying this T cell receptor beta chain has a handful of counts. Its antigen is as yet unknown. Relying on iRepertoire HTBI primers and Arm-PCR of CDR3 regions, the team built TCR beta libraries. TCRdb reanalysed the multiplex PCR reads using MiXCR and keeps one entry per CDR3 protein. The sample includes about 540,000 distinct CDR3 sequences, roughly 12% of them seen just once. The sample's time point: newly diagnosed GD, antithyroid drugs for less than 3 months. PBMCs provided the RNA from which the TCR library was made. The patients were enrolled through endocrinology in Xi'an, China. This sample is part of a study of regulatory T cells in long-lasting Graves disease. Looking at the study overall: Graves' patients, diagnosed recently, had received antithyroid drugs under 3 months.

General observations from the study: Researchers examined only peripheral blood and not thyroid tissue.

V lost 8 bases to trimming and J lost 1 base, with 12 bases between them. The CDR3 has 14 residues. Germline values: CDR1 LNHDA, CDR2 SQIVND (reference sequence). A further study also used this sample, focusing on T cells in Graves' hyperthyroidism and ophthalmopathy. In that study: Among the patients, aged 18 to 65, hyperthyroidism was newly diagnosed and had lasted under 2 months.

This chain joins TRBV19 and TRBJ2-4; D not resolved. This sequence was found in a young man with Graves disease. The sequenced sample was peripheral blood mononuclear cells (PBMCs), obtained at new diagnosis, from a patient treated with antithyroid drugs. This CDR3 is CASGRALAKNIQYF. In nucleotides, the CDR3 is TGTGCCAGTGGGCGAGCCCTGGCCAAAAACATTCAGTACTTC. Full variable domain (outside the CDR3, taken from reference TRBV19 and TRBJ2-4): DGGITQSPKYLFRKEGQNVTLSCEQNLNHDAMYWYRQDPGQGLRLIYYSQIVNDFQKGDIAEGYSVSREKKESFPLTVTSAQKNPTAFYLCASGRALAKNIQYFGAGTRLSVL.